This T cell receptor (beta chain) comes out of a study of shared clonotypes between healthy human individuals. Study-level points and caveats: Genetic and exposure-history diversity was limited by the few donors. Clonotypes shared by all four donors outscored non-shared clonotypes in generation probability.

Trimming left V 0 bases short and J 1 base short, with 4 bases between. Germline V gene lookup returns CDR1 MNHNS and CDR2 SASEGT. CDR3 length: 14 residues. In regard to this clone: Its antigen remains unidentified.

Naive CD45RA+ and memory CD45RA-negative subsets were split from CD4+ cells. Each subset's genomic DNA was split evenly across several immunoSEQ plates. Profiling relied on immunoSEQ multiplex PCR, and the TCRdb table lists in-frame clones only, not all of them. Of around 990,000 clones listed, 70% to 85% are singletons. This sequence joins TRBV6-1 and TRBJ1-5; D is ambiguous. Sequenced: memory CD4+ T cells from PBMCs. Subset: CD45RA-negative fraction. The clonotype originates from a young man in good health. Some clones in this sample may be carry-over from other donors' samples. The CDR3 bases are TGTGCCAGCAGTGAAGCCTGGAGCAATCAGCCCCAGCATTTT. Protein: CASSEAWSNQPQHF.